Given below is one TCR beta chain in context. Its antigen is unidentified. This sample stems from a study of cytomegalovirus exposure and HLA in healthy donors. Study-level findings and limits: A later examination showed that TCR association rates differed by HLA locus, with DRB1 most and HLA-C fewest.

This PCR relied on a set of 60 Vbeta primers and 13 Jbeta primers. TCRdb keeps only in-frame clones here, not all; method: immunoSEQ multiplex PCR. Its clone listing holds around 190,000 clones. Sequenced input: PBMCs. The source of this sequence is a woman in her twenties or thirties in good health and CMV-seropositive.

CDR3 sequence: CSASTGDETQYF. Here the CDR3 DNA reads TGCAGCGCATCGACAGGGGATGAGACCCAGTACTTC. V usage is TRBV29-1 and J usage is TRBJ2-5; 8 bases align to TRBD1. V trimming: 7 bases; J trimming: 5 bases; junction bases outside the gene matches: 6. The CDR3 loop spans 12 amino acids. Per the germline V gene, CDR1 is SQVTM and CDR2 is ANQGSEA.